Each of the 2 T cell receptor beta chains below was sequenced from the same sample in a study of radiotherapy plus CTLA-4 blockade in lung cancer. TCRdb's copy holds only in-frame clones and misses some; the assay was immunoSEQ multiplex PCR. Of 40,000 to 50,000 clones listed, 82% are singletons. Sequenced here: peripheral blood, sampled from a patient treated with radiotherapy plus ipilimumab. These receptors were taken from a human donor with non-small cell lung cancer who had stable disease on radiotherapy plus ipilimumab.

The V and J genes are TRBV5-6 and TRBJ2-4; a weak D match, TRBD2 (6 bases). The CDR3 spans 14 residues. Germline CDR1 is SGHDT and CDR2 is YYEEEE. The V end was cut by 3 bases, the J end by 2 bases, with 9 bases between. The CDR3, as DNA: TGTGCCAGCAGCTCGGGAGTGCCCAAAAACATTCAGTACTTC. It yields the protein CASSSGVPKNIQYF.

The V gene is TRBV27, the J gene TRBJ2-1, with TRBD2 matching over 14 bases. Germline assignment: CDR1 MNHEY and CDR2 SMNVEV (reference sequence). With V trimmed by 8 bases and J by 7 bases, 7 bases remained unmatched. The CDR3 has 15 residues. Here the CDR3 reads CASRLAGGPGNEQFF. For the CDR3, the DNA is TGTGCCAGCCGACTAGCGGGAGGGCCAGGGAATGAGCAGTTCTTC.